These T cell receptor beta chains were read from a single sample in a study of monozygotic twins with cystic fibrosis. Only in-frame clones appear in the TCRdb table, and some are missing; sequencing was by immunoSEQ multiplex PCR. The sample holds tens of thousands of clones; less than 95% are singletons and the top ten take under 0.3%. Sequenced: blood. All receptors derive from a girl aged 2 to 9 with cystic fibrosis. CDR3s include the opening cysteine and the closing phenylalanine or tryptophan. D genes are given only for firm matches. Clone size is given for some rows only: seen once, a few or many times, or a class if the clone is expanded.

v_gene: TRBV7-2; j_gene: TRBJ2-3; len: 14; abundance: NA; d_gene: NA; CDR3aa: CASSLGGATDTQYF; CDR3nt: TGTGCCAGCAGCTTAGGGGGGGCAACAGATACGCAGTATTTT
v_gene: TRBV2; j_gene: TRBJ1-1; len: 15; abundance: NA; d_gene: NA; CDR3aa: CASTGAGGGDTEAFF; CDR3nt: TGTGCCAGCACGGGGGCCGGTGGGGGGGACACTGAAGCTTTCTTT
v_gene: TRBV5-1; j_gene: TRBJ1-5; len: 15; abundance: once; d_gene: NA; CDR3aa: CASSPDLGSNQPQHF; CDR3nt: TGCGCCAGCAGCCCCGACTTGGGGAGCAATCAGCCCCAGCATTTT
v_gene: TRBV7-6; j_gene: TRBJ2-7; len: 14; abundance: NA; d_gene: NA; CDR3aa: CASSDQPQGNEQYF; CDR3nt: TGTGCCAGCAGCGATCAACCACAGGGAAACGAGCAGTACTTC
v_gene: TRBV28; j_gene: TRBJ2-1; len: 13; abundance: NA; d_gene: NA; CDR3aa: CASNPGLYNEQFF; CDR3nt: TGTGCCAGCAACCCGGGACTTTACAATGAGCAGTTCTTC
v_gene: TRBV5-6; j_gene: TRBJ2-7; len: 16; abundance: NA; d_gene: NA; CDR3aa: CASSGTWRGQPYEQYF; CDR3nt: TGTGCCAGCAGCGGTACGTGGCGGGGACAACCCTACGAGCAGTACTTC
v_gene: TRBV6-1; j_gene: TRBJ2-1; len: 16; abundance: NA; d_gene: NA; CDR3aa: CASSDEGLSTYNEQFF; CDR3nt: TGTGCCAGCAGTGACGAGGGACTTTCAACCTACAATGAGCAGTTCTTC
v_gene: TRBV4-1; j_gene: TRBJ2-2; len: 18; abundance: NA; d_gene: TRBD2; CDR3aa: CASSQDAGGTVRTGELFF; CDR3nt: TGCGCCAGCAGCCAAGATGCGGGGGGGACCGTCCGCACCGGGGAGCTGTTTTTT
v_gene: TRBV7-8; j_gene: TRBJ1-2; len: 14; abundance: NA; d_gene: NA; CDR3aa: CASSPPGGAYGYTF; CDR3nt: TGTGCCAGCAGCCCCCCAGGCGGAGCTTATGGCTACACCTTC
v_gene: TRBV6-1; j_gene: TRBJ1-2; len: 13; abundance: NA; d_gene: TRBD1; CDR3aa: CASRAQGAQGYTF; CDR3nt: TGTGCCAGCAGGGCACAGGGGGCGCAAGGCTACACCTTC
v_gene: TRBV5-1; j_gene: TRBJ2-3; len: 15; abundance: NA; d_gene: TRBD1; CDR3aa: CASSLNRGRTDTQYF; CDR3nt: TGCGCCAGCAGCTTGAACAGGGGGAGGACAGATACGCAGTATTTT
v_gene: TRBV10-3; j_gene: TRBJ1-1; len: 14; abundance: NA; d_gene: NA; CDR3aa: CAISESLGGPEAFF; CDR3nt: TGTGCCATCAGTGAGTCTTTGGGGGGCCCTGAAGCTTTCTTT
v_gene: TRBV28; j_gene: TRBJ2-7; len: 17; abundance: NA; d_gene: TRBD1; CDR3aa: CASSRSRGTGGSYEQYF; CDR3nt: TGTGCCAGCAGCCGCTCTCGCGGGACAGGGGGCTCCTACGAGCAGTACTTC
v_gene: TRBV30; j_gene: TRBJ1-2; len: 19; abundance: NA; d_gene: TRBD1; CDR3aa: CAWSEKKNRTGVDSYGYTF; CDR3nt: TGTGCCTGGAGCGAGAAAAAGAACCGAACAGGGGTAGATAGCTATGGCTACACCTTC
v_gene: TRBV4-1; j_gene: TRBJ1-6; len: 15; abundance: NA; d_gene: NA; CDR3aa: CASSQDSVESSPLHF; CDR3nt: TGCGCCAGCAGCCAAGACTCAGTAGAATCTTCACCCCTCCACTTT
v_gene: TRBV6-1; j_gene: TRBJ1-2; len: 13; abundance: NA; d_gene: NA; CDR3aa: CASSVRGIEGYTF; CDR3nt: TGTGCCAGCAGTGTGAGGGGGATTGAGGGCTACACCTTC
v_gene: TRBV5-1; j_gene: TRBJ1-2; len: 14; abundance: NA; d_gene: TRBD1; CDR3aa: CASSSLGQGFGYTF; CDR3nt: TGCGCCAGCAGCTCTCTAGGACAGGGGTTTGGTTACACCTTC
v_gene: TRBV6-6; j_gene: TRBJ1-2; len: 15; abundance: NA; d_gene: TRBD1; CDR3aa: CASSYSTGQAGGYTF; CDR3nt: TGTGCCAGCAGTTACTCGACGGGACAGGCGGGAGGCTACACCTTC
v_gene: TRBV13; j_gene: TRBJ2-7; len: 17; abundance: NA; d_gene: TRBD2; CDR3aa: CASSLGASGGAYYEQYF; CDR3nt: TGTGCCAGCTCTCTCGGGGCTAGCGGGGGGGCATACTACGAGCAGTACTTC
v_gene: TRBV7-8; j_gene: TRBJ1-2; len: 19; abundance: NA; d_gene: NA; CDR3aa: CASSPSSDRRVGISYGYTF; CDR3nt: TGTGCCAGCAGCCCTAGCTCAGACAGGAGGGTTGGGATTAGCTATGGCTACACCTTC
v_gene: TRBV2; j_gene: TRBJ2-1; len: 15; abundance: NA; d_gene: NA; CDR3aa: CASTPELGGASEQFF; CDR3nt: TGTGCCAGCACTCCGGAGTTAGGGGGGGCCAGTGAGCAGTTCTTC
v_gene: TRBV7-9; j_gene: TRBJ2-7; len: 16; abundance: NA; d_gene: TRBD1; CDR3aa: CASSSRAGTGNVEQYF; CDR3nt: TGTGCCAGCAGCTCTCGAGCCGGGACAGGGAACGTCGAGCAGTACTTC
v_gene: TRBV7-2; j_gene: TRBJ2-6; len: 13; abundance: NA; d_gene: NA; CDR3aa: CASGTTGANVLTF; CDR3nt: TGTGCCAGCGGCACTACTGGGGCCAACGTCCTGACTTTC
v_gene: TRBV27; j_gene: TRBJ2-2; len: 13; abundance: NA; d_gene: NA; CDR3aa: CASSFGPPGELFF; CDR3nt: TGTGCCAGCAGTTTTGGGCCCCCCGGGGAGCTGTTTTTT
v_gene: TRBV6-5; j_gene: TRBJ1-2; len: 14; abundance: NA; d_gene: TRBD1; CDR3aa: CASRRQGAWDGYTF; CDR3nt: TGTGCCAGCAGGAGACAGGGGGCGTGGGATGGCTACACCTTC
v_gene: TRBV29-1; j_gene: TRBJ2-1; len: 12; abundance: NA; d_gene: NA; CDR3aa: CSVESRNNEQFF; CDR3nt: TGCAGCGTTGAGTCCAGGAACAATGAGCAGTTCTTC
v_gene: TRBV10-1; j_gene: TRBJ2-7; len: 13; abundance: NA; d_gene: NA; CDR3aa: CASSESANHEQYF; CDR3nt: TGCGCCAGCAGTGAGTCGGCGAATCACGAGCAGTACTTC
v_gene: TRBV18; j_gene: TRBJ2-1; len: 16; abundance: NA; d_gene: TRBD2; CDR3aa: CASSPPGLAGSNEQFF; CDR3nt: TGTGCCAGCTCACCCCCGGGACTAGCGGGGTCCAATGAGCAGTTCTTC
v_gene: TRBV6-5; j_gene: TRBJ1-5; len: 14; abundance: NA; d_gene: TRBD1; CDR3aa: CASSFGQGNQPQHF; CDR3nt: TGTGCCAGCAGTTTCGGACAGGGCAATCAGCCCCAGCATTTT
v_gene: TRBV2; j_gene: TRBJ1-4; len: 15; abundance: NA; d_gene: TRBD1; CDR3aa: CASSPSGTGNEKLFF; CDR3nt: TGTGCCAGCAGTCCCTCCGGGACAGGGAATGAAAAACTGTTTTTT
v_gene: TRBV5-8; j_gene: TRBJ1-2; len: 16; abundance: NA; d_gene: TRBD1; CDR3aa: CASVSPPGQGFYGYTF; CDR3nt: TGTGCCAGCGTTTCCCCTCCGGGACAGGGGTTCTATGGCTACACCTTC
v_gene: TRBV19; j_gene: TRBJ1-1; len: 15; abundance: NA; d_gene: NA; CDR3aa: CASRWPPGGGTEAFF; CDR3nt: TGTGCCAGTAGGTGGCCTCCCGGGGGGGGGACTGAAGCTTTCTTT
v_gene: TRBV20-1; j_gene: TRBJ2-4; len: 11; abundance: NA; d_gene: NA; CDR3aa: CSAGSESIQYF; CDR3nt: TGCAGTGCTGGGAGTGAGTCCATTCAGTACTTC
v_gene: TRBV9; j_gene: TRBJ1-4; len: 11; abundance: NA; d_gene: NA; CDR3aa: CASGGDEKLFF; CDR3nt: TGTGCCAGCGGAGGAGACGAAAAACTGTTTTTT
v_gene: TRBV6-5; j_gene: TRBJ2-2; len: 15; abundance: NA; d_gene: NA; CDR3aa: CASSLHRVNTGELFF; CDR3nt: TGTGCCAGCAGTTTGCACAGGGTGAACACCGGGGAGCTGTTTTTT
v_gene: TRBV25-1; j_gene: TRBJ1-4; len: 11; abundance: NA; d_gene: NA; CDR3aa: CASSPSEKLFF; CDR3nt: TGTGCCAGCAGCCCCTCTGAAAAACTGTTTTTT
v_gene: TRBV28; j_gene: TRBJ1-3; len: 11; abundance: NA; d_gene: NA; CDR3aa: CASTLGDTIYF; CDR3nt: TGTGCCAGCACCCTAGGGGACACCATATATTTT
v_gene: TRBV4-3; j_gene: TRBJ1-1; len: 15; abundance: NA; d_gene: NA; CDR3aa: CASSLSLGGYTEAFF; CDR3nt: TGCGCCAGCAGCCTCAGTTTAGGGGGATACACTGAAGCTTTCTTT
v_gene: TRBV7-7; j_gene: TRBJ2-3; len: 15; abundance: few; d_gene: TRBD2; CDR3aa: CASSQTSGGAGTQYF; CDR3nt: TGTGCCAGCAGCCAAACTAGCGGGGGGGCCGGTACGCAGTATTTT
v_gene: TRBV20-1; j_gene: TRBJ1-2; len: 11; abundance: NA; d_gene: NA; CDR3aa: CSARGARGYTF; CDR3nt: TGCAGTGCTAGAGGGGCCAGGGGCTACACCTTC
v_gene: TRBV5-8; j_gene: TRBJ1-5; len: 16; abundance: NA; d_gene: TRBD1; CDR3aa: CASTTGGWYSNQPQHF; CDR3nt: TGTGCCAGCACGACAGGGGGTTGGTATAGCAATCAGCCCCAGCATTTT
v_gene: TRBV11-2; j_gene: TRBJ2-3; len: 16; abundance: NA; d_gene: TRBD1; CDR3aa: CASSFGSGTVTDTQYF; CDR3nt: TGTGCCAGCAGTTTCGGATCCGGGACAGTCACAGATACGCAGTATTTT
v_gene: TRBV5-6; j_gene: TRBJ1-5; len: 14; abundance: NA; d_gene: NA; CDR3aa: CASTQIYSNQPQHF; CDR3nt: TGTGCCAGCACCCAAATCTATAGCAATCAGCCCCAGCATTTT
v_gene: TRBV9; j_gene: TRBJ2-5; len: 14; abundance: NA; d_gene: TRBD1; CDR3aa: CASSLTGGLETQYF; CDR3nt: TGTGCCAGCAGCCTTACAGGGGGCTTGGAGACCCAGTACTTC
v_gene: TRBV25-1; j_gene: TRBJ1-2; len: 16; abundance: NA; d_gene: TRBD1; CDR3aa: CASSGIVVGQFYGYTF; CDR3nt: TGTGCCAGCAGTGGAATTGTGGTGGGACAGTTCTATGGCTACACCTTC
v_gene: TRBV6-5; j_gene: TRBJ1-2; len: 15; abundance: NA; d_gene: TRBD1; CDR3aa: CASTSGRGPNYGYTF; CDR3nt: TGTGCCAGCACTAGTGGAAGGGGGCCTAACTATGGCTACACCTTC
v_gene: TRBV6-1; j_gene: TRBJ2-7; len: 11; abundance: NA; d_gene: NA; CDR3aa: CASRHGYEQYF; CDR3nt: TGTGCCAGCAGGCATGGCTACGAGCAGTACTTC
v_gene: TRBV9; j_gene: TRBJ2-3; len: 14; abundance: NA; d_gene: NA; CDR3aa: CASSVGGSTDTQYF; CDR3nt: TGTGCCAGCAGCGTAGGAGGGAGTACAGATACGCAGTATTTT
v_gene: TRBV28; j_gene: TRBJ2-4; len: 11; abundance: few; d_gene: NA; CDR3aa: CASSQQNIQYF; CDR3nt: TGTGCCAGCAGCCAACAAAACATTCAGTACTTC